One and the same sample provided the 13 T cell receptor beta chains below, sequenced in a study of CD8 T cells in ankylosing spondylitis. Whole-study findings and limits: There was a TCR beta motif, made of several highly homologous variants, that appeared characteristic of ankylosing spondylitis blood.

Their specific antigens are unknown. TCRdb passed the 5' RACE reads through MiXCR, listing each CDR3 protein once. Of a few hundred thousand distinct CDR3 sequences listed, about 13% are singletons. The sample consisted of blood, either unsorted or a sorted T cell fraction (not recorded which). The receptors come from a male donor with ankylosing spondylitis.

This clonotype was found a few times. The chain uses TRBV3-1 and TRBJ2-3; 12 bases fit TRBD2. There are 16 residues in the CDR3. The germline V gene has CDR1 LGHDT and CDR2 YNNKEL (reference sequence). V lost 5 bases, J lost 7 bases, and 10 bases stayed unmatched. The CDR3 coding sequence is TGTGCCAGCAGCTTCCGACTAGCGGGAGATATGTATACGCAGTATTTT. As protein: CASSFRLAGDMYTQYF.

This clonotype has a count of ten or more. The CDR3 protein is CASSQGVTGDTEAFF. The CDR3, as DNA: TGTGCCAGCAGCCAAGGTGTCACAGGGGACACTGAAGCTTTCTTT. V usage is TRBV3-1 and J usage is TRBJ1-1, with 7 bases identical to TRBD1. V lost 1 base and J lost 3; bases outside the gene matches: 5. CDR1 LGHDT and CDR2 YNNKEL come from the germline V gene (reference sequence). The CDR3 runs to 15 residues.

This clonotype was detected a few times. The chain has TRBV7-6 and TRBJ2-3, with D unclear. The V gene's germline CDR1 is SGHVS and CDR2 FNYEAQ. The CDR3 length is 13 residues. The V and J ends lost 6 bases and 2 bases respectively, with 9 bases between them. The CDR3 sequence is CASRDGVTDTQYF. CDR3 DNA: TGTGCCAGCAGAGATGGGGTCACAGATACGCAGTATTTT.

The chain has TRBV20-1 and TRBJ2-1, with a weak D call TRBD2 (6 bases). The CDR3 consists of 14 residues. Germline assignment: CDR1 DFQATT and CDR2 SNEGSKA (reference sequence). Trimming took 1 base from V and 9 from J, leaving 16 bases between them. As DNA, the CDR3 is TGCAGTGCTAGAGTTCGGGCTAGCGATTCTGAGCAGTTCTTC. Protein product: CSARVRASDSEQFF.

In its sample, this clonotype was seen many times. The CDR3 DNA reads as TGTGCCAGCAGTGAAGCCCCGTTGGACGTGAAACAGCATTTT. This gives the protein CASSEAPLDVKQHF. The chain couples TRBV6-1 to TRBJ1-5, with unresolved D. This CDR3 is built from 14 residues. V was pared by 0 bases and J by 13 bases, with 16 bases between. Germline CDR1 reads MNHNS; CDR2 reads SASEGT.

On this clonotype: It may be a read error: a sequence one base away is much more abundant. The chain employs TRBV29-1 and TRBJ2-7; TRBD1 or TRBD2 may be the D gene (5 bases each). CDR3 length: 17 amino acids. Per the germline V gene, CDR1 is SQVTM and CDR2 is ANQGSEA. CDR3 coding DNA: TGCAGCGTCGTGAAGGGAAAAGGGGAGTGGGGCGTCTACGTGCAGTACTTC. This encodes CSVVKGKGEWGVYVQYF.

The rearrangement joins TRBV7-9 to TRBJ2-3; D uncertain. The CDR3 is 15 residues long. The germline V gene has CDR1 SEHNR and CDR2 FQNEAQ (reference sequence). Trimming took 0 bases from V and 1 from J, leaving 8 bases between them. In DNA, the CDR3 is TGTGCCAGCAGCTTAGCATGGCAGGGCACAGATACGCAGTATTTT. As protein: CASSLAWQGTDTQYF.

This clonotype was picked up a small number of times. The V call is TRBV3-1, the J call TRBJ1-5; TRBD1 aligns across 10 bases. CDR3 length: 14 amino acids. Germline V CDR1 and CDR2: LGHDT, YNNKEL (reference sequence). Trimming removed 3 bases from V and 6 bases from J; junction bases left unmatched: 2. The CDR3 spells CASSQGQGSQPQHF. CDR3 bases: TGTGCCAGCAGCCAGGGACAGGGGAGTCAGCCCCAGCATTTT.

This clonotype was seen repeatedly, ten times or more. V is TRBV5-1 and J is TRBJ1-3; D is undetermined. Deletions cut 0 bases from V and 2 bases from J, with 3 bases between. The CDR3 sequence is 13 residues long. Germline values: CDR1 SGHRS, CDR2 YFSETQ. CDR3 DNA: TGCGCCAGCAGCTTGGACACTGGAAACACCATATATTTT. Its translation: CASSLDTGNTIYF.

This clonotype was seen repeatedly, ten times or more. The gene calls are TRBV12-3 or TRBV12-4 and TRBJ1-6, with 9 bases that match TRBD1. The CDR3 is 14 amino acids. V was pared by 4 bases and J by 6 bases, with 1 base of the junction left unmatched. This CDR3 is CASSSGQGNSPLHF. In DNA, the CDR3 is TGTGCCAGCAGTTCGGGACAGGGTAATTCACCCCTCCACTTT.

This chain connects TRBV2 to TRBJ2-4; the D is unclear. CDR3 length: 13 amino acids. The germline gives CDR1 SNHLY, CDR2 FYNNEI. V shed 5 bases and J shed 0 bases, with 5 bases lying between them. The CDR3 reads CASSPQAKNIQYF. The CDR3 nucleotides are TGTGCCAGCAGTCCTCAAGCCAAAAACATTCAGTACTTC.

In this sample, this clonotype turned up many times. The J gene is TRBJ1-4, the V gene TRBV7-2; 7 bases line up with TRBD1. CDR3 size: 15 residues. Trimming cost V 0 bases and J 7 bases; bases outside gene matches: 5. Per germline, CDR1 SGHTA and CDR2 FQGNSA. CDR3 coding DNA: TGTGCCAGCAGCTTAGCGGGCGGACAGGCTGAAAAACTGTTTTTT. Protein product: CASSLAGGQAEKLFF.

This sequence joins TRBV19 and TRBJ2-1, with D uncertain. The CDR3 spans 12 residues. V lost 6 bases and J lost 9, with 12 bases in between. Per the germline V gene, CDR1 is LNHDA and CDR2 is SQIVND (reference sequence). The CDR3 sequence is CASRPHMGEQFF. The CDR3 DNA follows: TGTGCCAGTAGACCCCATATGGGTGAGCAGTTCTTC.